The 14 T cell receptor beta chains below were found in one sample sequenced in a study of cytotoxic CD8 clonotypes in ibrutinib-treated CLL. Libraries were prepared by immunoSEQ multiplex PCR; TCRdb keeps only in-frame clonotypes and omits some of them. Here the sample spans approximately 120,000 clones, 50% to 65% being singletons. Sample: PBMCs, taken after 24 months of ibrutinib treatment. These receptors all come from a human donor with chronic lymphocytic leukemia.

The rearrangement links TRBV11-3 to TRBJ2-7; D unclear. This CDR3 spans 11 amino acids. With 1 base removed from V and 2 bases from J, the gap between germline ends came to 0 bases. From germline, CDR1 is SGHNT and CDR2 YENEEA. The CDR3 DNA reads TGTGCCAGCAGCTTAGCCTACGAGCAGTACTTC. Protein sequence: CASSLAYEQYF.

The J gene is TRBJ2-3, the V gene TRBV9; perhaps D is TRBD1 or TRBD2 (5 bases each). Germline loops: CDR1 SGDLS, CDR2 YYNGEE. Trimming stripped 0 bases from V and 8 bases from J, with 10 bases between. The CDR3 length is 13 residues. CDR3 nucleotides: TGTGCCAGCAGCGTAGAGGCCGGGGCTACGCAGTATTTT. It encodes CASSVEAGATQYF.

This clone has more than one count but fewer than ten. CDR3 nucleotides: TGTGCCACCAGCATGAACAGGGTAAAAAACACTGAAGCTTTCTTT. Translation gives CATSMNRVKNTEAFF. The gene calls are TRBV15 and TRBJ1-1; D might be TRBD1 (6 bases). Germline V gene lookup returns CDR1 LNHNV and CDR2 YYDKDF (reference sequence). Trimming left V 4 bases short and J 2 bases short, with 14 bases between. The CDR3 totals 15 residues. The full variable domain, in which reference TRBV15 and TRBJ1-1 provide the parts outside the CDR3, is DAMVIQNPRYQVTQFGKPVTLSCSQTLNHNVMYWYQQKSSQAPKLLFHYYDKDFNNEADTPDNFQSRRPNTSFCFLDIRSPGLGDTAMYLCATSMNRVKNTEAFFGQGTRLTVV.

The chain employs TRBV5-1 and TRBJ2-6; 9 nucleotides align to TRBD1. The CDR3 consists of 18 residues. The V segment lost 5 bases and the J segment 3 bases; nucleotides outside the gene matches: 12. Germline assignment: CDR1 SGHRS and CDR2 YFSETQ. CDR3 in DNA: TGCGCCAGCAGGGAGAGGGGACAGGGCAGCTTTGGGGCCAACGTCCTGACTTTC. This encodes CASRERGQGSFGANVLTF.

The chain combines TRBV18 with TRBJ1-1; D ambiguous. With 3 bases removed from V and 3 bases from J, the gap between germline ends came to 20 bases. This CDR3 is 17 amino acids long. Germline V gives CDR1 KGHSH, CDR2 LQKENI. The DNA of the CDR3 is TGTGCCAGCTCACCGATTGGGGTAGGTGGGATTTACACTGAAGCTTTCTTT. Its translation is CASSPIGVGGIYTEAFF.

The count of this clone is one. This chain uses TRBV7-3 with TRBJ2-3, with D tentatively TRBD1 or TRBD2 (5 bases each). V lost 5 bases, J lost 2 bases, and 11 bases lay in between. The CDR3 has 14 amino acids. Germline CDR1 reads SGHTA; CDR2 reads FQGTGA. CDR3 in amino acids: CASSPGTITDTQYF. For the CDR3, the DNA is TGTGCCAGCAGCCCTGGGACCATCACAGATACGCAGTATTTT.

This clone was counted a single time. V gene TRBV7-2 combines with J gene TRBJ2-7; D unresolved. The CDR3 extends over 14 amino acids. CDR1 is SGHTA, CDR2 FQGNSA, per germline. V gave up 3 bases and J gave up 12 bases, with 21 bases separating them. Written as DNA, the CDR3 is TGTGCCAGCAGCTTCCTAGGGCCTCCAGAAAATACGTACTTC. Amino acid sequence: CASSFLGPPENTYF.

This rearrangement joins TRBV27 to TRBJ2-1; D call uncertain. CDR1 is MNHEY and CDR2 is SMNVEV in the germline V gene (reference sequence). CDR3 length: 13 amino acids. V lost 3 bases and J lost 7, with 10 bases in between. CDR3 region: CASSFPDQNEQFF. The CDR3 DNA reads TGTGCCAGCAGTTTCCCAGACCAAAATGAGCAGTTCTTC.

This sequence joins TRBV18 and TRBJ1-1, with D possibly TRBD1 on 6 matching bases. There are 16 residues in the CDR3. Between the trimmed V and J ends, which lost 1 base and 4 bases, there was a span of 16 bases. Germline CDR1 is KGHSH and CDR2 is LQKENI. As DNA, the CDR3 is TGTGCCAGCTCACCACAGAAAATCGGACAGAGCACTGAAGCTTTCTTT. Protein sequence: CASSPQKIGQSTEAFF.

This CDR3 reads CASSPQSTQNTGELFF. CDR3 DNA: TGCGCCAGCAGCCCACAGTCGACCCAGAACACCGGGGAGCTGTTTTTT. The rearrangement links TRBV5-1 to TRBJ2-2; D ambiguous. The ends were cut back, 4 bases at V and 1 base at J, with 14 bases in the middle. This CDR3 is built from 16 residues. Germline V gene sequence: CDR1 SGHRS, CDR2 YFSETQ.

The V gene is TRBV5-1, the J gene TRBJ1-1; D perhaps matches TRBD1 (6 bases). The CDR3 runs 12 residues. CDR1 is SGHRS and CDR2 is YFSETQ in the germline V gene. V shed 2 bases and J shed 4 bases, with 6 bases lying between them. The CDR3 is CASSLQGTEAFF. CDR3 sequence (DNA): TGCGCCAGCAGCTTACAGGGCACTGAAGCTTTCTTT.

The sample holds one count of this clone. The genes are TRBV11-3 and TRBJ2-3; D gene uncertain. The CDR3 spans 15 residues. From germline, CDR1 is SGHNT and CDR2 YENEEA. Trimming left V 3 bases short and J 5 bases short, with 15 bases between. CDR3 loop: CASSLPTSPRDTQYF. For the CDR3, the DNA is TGTGCCAGCAGCTTGCCTACCTCGCCGCGAGATACGCAGTATTTT.

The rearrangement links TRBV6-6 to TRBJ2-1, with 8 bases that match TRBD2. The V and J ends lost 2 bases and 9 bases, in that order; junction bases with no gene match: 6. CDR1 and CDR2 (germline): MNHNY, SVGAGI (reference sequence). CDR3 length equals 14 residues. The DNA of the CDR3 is TGTGCCAGCAGTTACCTTAGCGGGAAGGGTGAGCAGTTCTTC. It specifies CASSYLSGKGEQFF.

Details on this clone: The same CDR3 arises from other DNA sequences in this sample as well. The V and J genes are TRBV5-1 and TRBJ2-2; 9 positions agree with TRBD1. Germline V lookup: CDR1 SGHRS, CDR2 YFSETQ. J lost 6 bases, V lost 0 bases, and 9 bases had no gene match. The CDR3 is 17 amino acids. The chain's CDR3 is CASSLVTRDRVAGELFF. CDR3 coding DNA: TGCGCCAGCAGCTTGGTTACCCGGGACAGGGTAGCCGGGGAGCTGTTTTTT.